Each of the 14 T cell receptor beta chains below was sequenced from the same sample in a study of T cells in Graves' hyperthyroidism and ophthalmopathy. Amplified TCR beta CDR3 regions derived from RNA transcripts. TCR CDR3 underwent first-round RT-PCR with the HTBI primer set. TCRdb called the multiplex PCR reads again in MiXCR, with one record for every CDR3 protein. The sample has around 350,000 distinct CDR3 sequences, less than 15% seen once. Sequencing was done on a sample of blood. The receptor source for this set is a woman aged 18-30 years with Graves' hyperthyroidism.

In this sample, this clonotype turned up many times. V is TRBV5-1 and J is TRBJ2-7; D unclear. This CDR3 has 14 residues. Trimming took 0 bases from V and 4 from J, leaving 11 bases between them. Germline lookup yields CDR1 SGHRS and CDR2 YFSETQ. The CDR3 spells CASSLGPGTYEQYF. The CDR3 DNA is TGCGCCAGCAGCTTGGGTCCTGGAACTTACGAGCAGTACTTC. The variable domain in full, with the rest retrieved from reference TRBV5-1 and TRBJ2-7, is KAGVTQTPRYLIKTRGQQVTLSCSPISGHRSVSWYQQTPGQGLQFLFEYFSETQRNKGNFPGRFSGRQFSNSRSEMNVSTLELGDSALYLCASSLGPGTYEQYFGPGTRLTVT.

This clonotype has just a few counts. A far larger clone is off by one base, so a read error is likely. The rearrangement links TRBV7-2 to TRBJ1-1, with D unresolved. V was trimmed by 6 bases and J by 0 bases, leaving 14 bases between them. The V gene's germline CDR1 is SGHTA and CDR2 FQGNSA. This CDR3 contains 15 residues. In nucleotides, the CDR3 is TGTGCCAGCAGTCTGGGGATAGCCCTGAACACTGAAGCTTTCTTT. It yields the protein CASSLGIALNTEAFF.

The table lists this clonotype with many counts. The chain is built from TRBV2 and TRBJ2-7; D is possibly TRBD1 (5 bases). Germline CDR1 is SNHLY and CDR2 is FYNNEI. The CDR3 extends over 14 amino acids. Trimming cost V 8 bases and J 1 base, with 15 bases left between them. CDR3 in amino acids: CASDQGQVSYEQYF. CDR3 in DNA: TGTGCCAGCGACCAGGGCCAGGTATCCTACGAGCAGTACTTC.

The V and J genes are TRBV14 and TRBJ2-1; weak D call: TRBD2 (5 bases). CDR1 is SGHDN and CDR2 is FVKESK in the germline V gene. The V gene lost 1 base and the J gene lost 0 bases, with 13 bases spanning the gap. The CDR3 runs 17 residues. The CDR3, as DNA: TGTGCCAGCAGCCAAGGATTCGAGGGAAACTCCTACAATGAGCAGTTCTTC. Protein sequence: CASSQGFEGNSYNEQFF.

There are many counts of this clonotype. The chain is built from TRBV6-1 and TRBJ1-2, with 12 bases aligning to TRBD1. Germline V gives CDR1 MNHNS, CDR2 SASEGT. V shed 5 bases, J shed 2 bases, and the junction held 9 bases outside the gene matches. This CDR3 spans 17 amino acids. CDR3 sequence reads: CASSYAAGTGGNYGYTF. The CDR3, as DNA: TGTGCCAGCAGTTATGCTGCCGGGACAGGGGGCAACTATGGCTACACCTTC.

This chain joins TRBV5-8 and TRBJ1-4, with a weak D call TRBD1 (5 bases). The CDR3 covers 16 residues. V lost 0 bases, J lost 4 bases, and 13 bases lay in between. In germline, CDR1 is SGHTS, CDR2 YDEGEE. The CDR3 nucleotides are TGTGCCAGCAGCTTGGTACATGGGGCAGTTAATGAAAAACTGTTTTTT. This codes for CASSLVHGAVNEKLFF.

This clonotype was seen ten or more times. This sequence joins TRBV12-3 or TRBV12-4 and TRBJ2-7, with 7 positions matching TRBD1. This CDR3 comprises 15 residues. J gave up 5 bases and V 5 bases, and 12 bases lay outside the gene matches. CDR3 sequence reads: CASSIFLQGHHEQYF. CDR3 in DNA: TGTGCCAGCAGTATCTTTCTACAGGGGCATCACGAGCAGTACTTC.

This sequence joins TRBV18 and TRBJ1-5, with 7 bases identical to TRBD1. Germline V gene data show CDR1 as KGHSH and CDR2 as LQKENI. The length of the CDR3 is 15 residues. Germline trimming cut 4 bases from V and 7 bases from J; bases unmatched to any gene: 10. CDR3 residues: CASSLNPPGQQPQHF. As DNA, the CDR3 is TGTGCCAGCTCACTAAACCCTCCGGGACAGCAGCCCCAGCATTTT.

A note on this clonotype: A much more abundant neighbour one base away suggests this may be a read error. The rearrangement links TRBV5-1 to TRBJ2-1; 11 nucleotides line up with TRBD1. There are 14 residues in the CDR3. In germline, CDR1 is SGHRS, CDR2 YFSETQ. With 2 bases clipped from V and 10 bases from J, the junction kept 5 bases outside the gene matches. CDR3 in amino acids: CASSLGTGGVEQFF. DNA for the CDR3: TGCGCCAGCAGCTTAGGGACAGGGGGAGTCGAGCAGTTCTTC.

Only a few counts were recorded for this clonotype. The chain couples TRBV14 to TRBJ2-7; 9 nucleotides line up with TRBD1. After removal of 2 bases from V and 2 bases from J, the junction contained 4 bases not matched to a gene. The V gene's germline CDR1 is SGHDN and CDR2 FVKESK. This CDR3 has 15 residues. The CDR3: CASSQRGTGPYEQYF. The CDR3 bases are TGTGCCAGCAGCCAACGGGGGACAGGGCCCTACGAGCAGTACTTC.

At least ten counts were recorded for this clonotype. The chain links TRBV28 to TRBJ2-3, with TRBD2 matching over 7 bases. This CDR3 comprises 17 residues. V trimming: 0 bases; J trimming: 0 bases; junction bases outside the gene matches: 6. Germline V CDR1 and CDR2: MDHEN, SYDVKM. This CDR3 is CASSLWTAGGSTDTQYF. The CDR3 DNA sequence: TGTGCCAGCAGTTTATGGACCGCCGGGGGGAGCACAGATACGCAGTATTTT.

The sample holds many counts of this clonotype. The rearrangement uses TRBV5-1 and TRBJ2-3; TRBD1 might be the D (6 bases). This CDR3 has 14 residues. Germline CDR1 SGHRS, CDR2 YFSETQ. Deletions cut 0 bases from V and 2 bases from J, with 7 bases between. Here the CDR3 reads CASSLDRDTDTQYF. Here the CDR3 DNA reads TGCGCCAGCAGCTTGGACAGGGACACAGATACGCAGTATTTT.

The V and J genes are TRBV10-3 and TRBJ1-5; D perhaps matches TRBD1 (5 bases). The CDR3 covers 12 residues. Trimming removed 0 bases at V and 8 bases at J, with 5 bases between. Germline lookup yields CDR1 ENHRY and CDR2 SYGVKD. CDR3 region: CAISESGEPQHF. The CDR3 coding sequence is TGTGCCATCAGTGAGTCGGGGGAGCCCCAGCATTTT.

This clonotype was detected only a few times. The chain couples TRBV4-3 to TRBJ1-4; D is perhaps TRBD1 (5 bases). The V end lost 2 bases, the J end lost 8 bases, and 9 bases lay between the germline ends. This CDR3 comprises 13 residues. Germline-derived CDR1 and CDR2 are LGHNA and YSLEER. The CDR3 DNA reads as TGCGCCAGCAGCCAAAGGCAGGGCGAAAAACTGTTTTTT. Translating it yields CASSQRQGEKLFF.